This is a list of T cell receptor beta chains from one sample in a study of CD8+CD57+ T cells in acquired aplastic anemia. TCRdb passed the reads through MiXCR, listing each CDR3 protein once. In the table there are around 79,000 distinct CDR3 sequences, approximately 70% of which are singletons. The sequenced sample consisted of sorted CD4+, CD8+, or CD8+CD57+ T cells (not recorded which) from PBMCs. The receptors were sampled from a human donor with aplastic anemia. CDR3s include the opening cysteine and the closing phenylalanine or tryptophan. Each record gives: V gene, CDR3 length, D gene, J gene, clone size, CDR3 protein, CDR3 DNA. D genes are given only for firm matches. Part of the rows lack a size; the others show once, few, many or a class for expanded clones.

V: TRBV10-3
length: 14
D: NA
J: TRBJ2-2
size: NA
CDR3: CAISESGLAGELFF
DNA: TGTGCCATCAGTGAGTCCGGGTTGGCCGGGGAGCTGTTTTTT

V: TRBV7-6
length: 14
D: TRBD1
J: TRBJ1-1
size: few
CDR3: CASSLGQTNTEAFF
DNA: TGTGCCAGCAGTCTGGGACAGACGAACACTGAAGCTTTCTTT

V: TRBV11-2
length: 16
D: NA
J: TRBJ1-5
size: NA
CDR3: CASSLVAGMDNQPQHF
DNA: TGTGCCAGCAGCTTAGTCGCCGGGATGGACAATCAGCCCCAGCATTTT

V: TRBV2
length: 13
D: NA
J: TRBJ2-7
size: NA
CDR3: CASSETVTYEQYF
DNA: TGTGCCAGCAGTGAGACGGTCACCTACGAGCAGTACTTC

V: TRBV7-2
length: 13
D: NA
J: TRBJ2-6
size: NA
CDR3: CASSYSGANVLTF
DNA: TGTGCCAGCAGCTACTCTGGGGCCAACGTCCTGACTTTC

V: TRBV20-1
length: 12
D: TRBD1
J: TRBJ2-7
size: NA
CDR3: CGVQGAEDEQYF
DNA: TGCGGAGTACAGGGGGCAGAGGACGAGCAGTACTTC

V: TRBV7-2
length: 14
D: NA
J: TRBJ2-2
size: few
CDR3: CASSPWLGPGELFF
DNA: TGTGCCAGCAGCCCCTGGCTGGGTCCGGGGGAGCTGTTTTTT

V: TRBV2
length: 14
D: NA
J: TRBJ2-7
size: few
CDR3: CASSAIQGDYEQYF
DNA: TGTGCCAGCAGTGCAATCCAAGGAGACTACGAGCAGTACTTC

V: TRBV7-3
length: 12
D: NA
J: TRBJ2-7
size: NA
CDR3: CASISKPYEQYF
DNA: TGTGCCAGCATCTCCAAGCCCTACGAGCAGTACTTC

V: TRBV7-9
length: 14
D: NA
J: TRBJ2-5
size: NA
CDR3: CASTSSWGKETQYF
DNA: TGTGCCAGCACCTCCTCCTGGGGTAAAGAGACCCAGTACTTC

V: TRBV7-9
length: 12
D: NA
J: TRBJ1-2
size: once
CDR3: CASSQNLYGYTF
DNA: TGTGCCAGCAGCCAGAATCTTTATGGCTACACCTTC

V: TRBV20-1
length: 14
D: NA
J: TRBJ2-5
size: NA
CDR3: CSARAQSGKETQYF
DNA: TGCAGTGCTAGAGCCCAGTCGGGGAAGGAGACCCAGTACTTC

V: TRBV15
length: 17
D: NA
J: TRBJ2-3
size: NA
CDR3: CATSRDPAGLHTDTQYF
DNA: TGTGCCACCAGCAGAGATCCGGCGGGCCTACACACAGATACGCAGTATTTT

V: TRBV5-4
length: 16
D: TRBD2
J: TRBJ2-5
size: NA
CDR3: CASSRRTSGYQETQYF
DNA: TGTGCCAGCAGCCGCAGGACTAGCGGGTACCAAGAGACCCAGTACTTC

V: TRBV2
length: 12
D: NA
J: TRBJ1-6
size: NA
CDR3: CASSPQGSPLHF
DNA: TGTGCCAGCAGCCCCCAGGGCTCACCCCTCCACTTT

V: TRBV7-6
length: 15
D: TRBD1
J: TRBJ1-2
size: few
CDR3: CASSPEETGGVGYTF
DNA: TGTGCCAGCAGCCCCGAGGAGACAGGGGGCGTTGGCTACACCTTC

V: TRBV24-1
length: 15
D: NA
J: TRBJ2-1
size: NA
CDR3: CATSEGLAVTNEQFF
DNA: TGTGCCACCAGTGAGGGGCTAGCAGTTACTAATGAGCAGTTCTTC

V: TRBV10-3
length: 16
D: NA
J: TRBJ1-1
size: NA
CDR3: CAISRQDLGTDTEAFF
DNA: TGTGCCATCAGTAGACAGGACCTTGGAACGGACACTGAAGCTTTCTTT

V: TRBV12-3/TRBV12-4
length: 12
D: TRBD1
J: TRBJ1-1
size: NA
CDR3: CASSPGQGEAFF
DNA: TGTGCCAGCAGTCCTGGACAGGGGGAAGCTTTCTTT

V: TRBV7-9
length: 13
D: NA
J: TRBJ1-1
size: NA
CDR3: CASSSRRDTEAFF
DNA: TGTGCCAGCAGCTCCCGGAGGGACACTGAAGCTTTCTTT

V: TRBV20-1
length: 13
D: NA
J: TRBJ2-5
size: NA
CDR3: CSATLLRGETQYF
DNA: TGCAGTGCCACCCTCTTGCGTGGGGAGACCCAGTACTTC

V: TRBV5-4
length: 13
D: TRBD2
J: TRBJ2-5
size: NA
CDR3: CASSMGGRETQYF
DNA: TGTGCCAGCAGCATGGGAGGGCGGGAGACCCAGTACTTC

V: TRBV20-1
length: 13
D: NA
J: TRBJ2-7
size: NA
CDR3: CSTGRGDGTEQYF
DNA: TGCAGTACTGGCCGAGGAGACGGTACCGAGCAGTACTTC

V: TRBV2
length: 13
D: NA
J: TRBJ2-5
size: NA
CDR3: CASSPLGTETQYF
DNA: TGTGCCAGCAGTCCTCTCGGGACGGAGACCCAGTACTTC

V: TRBV2
length: 15
D: TRBD2
J: TRBJ2-3
size: few
CDR3: CASRPTSGPTDTQYF
DNA: TGTGCCAGCAGGCCGACTAGCGGCCCGACAGATACGCAGTATTTT

V: TRBV25-1
length: 18
D: NA
J: TRBJ1-1
size: many
CDR3: CASSEYMWEGSRNTEAFF
DNA: TGTGCCAGCAGTGAATATATGTGGGAGGGTAGTAGGAACACTGAAGCTTTCTTT

V: TRBV7-9
length: 14
D: TRBD1
J: TRBJ1-2
size: once
CDR3: CASSLGRTGYGYTF
DNA: TGTGCCAGCAGCTTAGGGCGGACAGGCTATGGCTACACCTTC

V: TRBV24-1
length: 12
D: NA
J: TRBJ2-5
size: NA
CDR3: CATSDPQETQYF
DNA: TGTGCCACCAGTGACCCACAAGAGACCCAGTACTTC

V: TRBV19
length: 16
D: TRBD2
J: TRBJ2-1
size: NA
CDR3: CASSERLLAGAAEQFF
DNA: TGTGCCAGTAGTGAGCGGCTCCTAGCGGGGGCCGCGGAGCAGTTCTTC

V: TRBV7-2
length: 15
D: NA
J: TRBJ2-7
size: NA
CDR3: CASSVTSGPLYEQYF
DNA: TGTGCCAGCAGCGTGACTAGTGGGCCCCTCTACGAGCAGTACTTC

V: TRBV7-9
length: 15
D: NA
J: TRBJ1-6
size: NA
CDR3: CASSFSSSYNSPLHF
DNA: TGTGCCAGCAGCTTCTCCAGTTCCTATAATTCACCCCTCCACTTT

V: TRBV7-9
length: 13
D: NA
J: TRBJ2-7
size: NA
CDR3: CASGRDTSYEQYF
DNA: TGTGCCAGCGGCAGGGACACTTCCTACGAGCAGTACTTC

V: TRBV10-3
length: 14
D: NA
J: TRBJ1-1
size: once
CDR3: CAISSRDSSTEAFF
DNA: TGTGCCATCAGCAGCCGGGACTCGTCCACTGAAGCTTTCTTT

V: TRBV9
length: 16
D: TRBD1
J: TRBJ2-7
size: many
CDR3: CASSVDRGQGLDEQYF
DNA: TGTGCCAGCAGCGTAGATAGGGGACAGGGCCTGGACGAGCAGTACTTC

V: TRBV24-1
length: 13
D: NA
J: TRBJ2-7
size: few
CDR3: CATSDGEWREQYF
DNA: TGTGCCACCAGTGACGGGGAGTGGAGGGAGCAGTACTTC

V: TRBV3-1
length: 17
D: NA
J: TRBJ2-5
size: few
CDR3: CASSQENVGQGQETQYF
DNA: TGTGCCAGCAGCCAAGAAAACGTAGGGCAGGGCCAAGAGACCCAGTACTTC

V: TRBV18
length: 16
D: TRBD1
J: TRBJ2-7
size: NA
CDR3: CASSPPAGQGTYEQYF
DNA: TGTGCCAGCTCACCACCGGCGGGACAGGGTACCTACGAGCAGTACTTC

V: TRBV4-1
length: 13
D: NA
J: TRBJ1-1
size: many
CDR3: CASSQDENTEAFF
DNA: TGCGCCAGCAGCCAAGATGAGAACACTGAAGCTTTCTTT

V: TRBV10-3
length: 15
D: TRBD1
J: TRBJ1-6
size: NA
CDR3: CAISGRDSKNSPLHF
DNA: TGTGCCATCAGCGGTAGGGACAGTAAGAATTCACCCCTCCACTTT

V: TRBV2
length: 13
D: NA
J: TRBJ2-7
size: NA
CDR3: CASSEAGGTEQYF
DNA: TGTGCCAGCAGTGAAGCTGGGGGGACCGAGCAGTACTTC

V: TRBV19
length: 16
D: TRBD1
J: TRBJ1-2
size: NA
CDR3: CASSIQDKTGRTGYTF
DNA: TGTGCCAGTAGTATCCAAGACAAGACAGGGAGAACTGGCTACACCTTC